This T cell receptor (beta chain) derives from a study of T cells in narcolepsy listed by TCRdb under 2018. Background on the whole study: Healthy control donors were enrolled in the study alongside patients who had narcolepsy type 1 or type 2 (NT1, NT2). The study used TCR Vbeta sequencing to track clonotypes in blood and CSF while looking for autoreactive T cells in narcolepsy patients that target self-antigens of hypocretin neurons (hypocretin, TRIB2). What the study reported, not specific to this receptor: Autoreactive clonotypes were reported to be detected serially in the blood of the same patients and of different patients, but not in the blood of healthy controls. Numbers of sequenced blood memory CD4+ clonotypes were comparable, with averages of 38,000 to 40,000 in patients and fewer than 35,000 in controls. No sequences matching autoreactive T cell clones were present in some of the blood memory CD4+ repertoires from patients and controls. HCRT-specific and TRIB2-specific autoreactive clonotypes were highlighted in plots that compared CD4+ T cell clonotypes in CSF versus blood from the same patient.

The germline V gene sets CDR1 to SNHLY and CDR2 to FYNNEI. The CDR3 starts with the cysteine, ends with the phenylalanine, and has 13 residues. The only DNA kept is the CDR3, 39 bases in frame from the first base. Clipping removes 4 bases from V and 8 bases from J, with 2 as the unmatched junction base count. Remarks on this clone: Its antigen is not yet known. No per-base quality is available; no much larger clone lies one base away.

The library came from the immunoSEQ multiplex PCR assay. The source is immuneACCESS, and TCRdb retained only in-frame sequences with V and J called. Part of the clones is not carried over; for the studies checked, unresolved V genes explain less than half of this, and the remainder is unexplained. For this sample the table gives approximately 30,000 clones, of which approximately 80% were detected only once. The ten largest clones take up 1.3% of the sample. For TCR Vbeta sequencing, memory CD4+ T cells were sorted ex vivo from the peripheral blood of both healthy controls and narcolepsy patients. The sequencing sample was made of CD45RA- memory CD4+ T cells from PBMCs. Explained via the paper, the cell subset or site label denotes: memory T cells sorted ex vivo from peripheral blood. The sequence joins TRBV2 to TRBJ1-6, and TRBD1 matches 7 of the central bases. This clonotype was sampled from a human donor with narcolepsy. The CDR3 here reads CASSGQGYSPLHF. The DNA sequence is TGTGCCAGCAGTGGACAGGGTTATTCACCCCTCCACTTT. When the CDR3 is completed using the reference TRBV2 and TRBJ1-6 genes on either side, the full variable domain is EPEVTQTPSHQVTQMGQEVILRCVPISNHLYFYWYRQILGQKVEFLVSFYNNEISEKSEIFDDQFSVERPDGSNFTLKIRSTKLEDSAMYFCASSGQGYSPLHFGNGTRLTVT.